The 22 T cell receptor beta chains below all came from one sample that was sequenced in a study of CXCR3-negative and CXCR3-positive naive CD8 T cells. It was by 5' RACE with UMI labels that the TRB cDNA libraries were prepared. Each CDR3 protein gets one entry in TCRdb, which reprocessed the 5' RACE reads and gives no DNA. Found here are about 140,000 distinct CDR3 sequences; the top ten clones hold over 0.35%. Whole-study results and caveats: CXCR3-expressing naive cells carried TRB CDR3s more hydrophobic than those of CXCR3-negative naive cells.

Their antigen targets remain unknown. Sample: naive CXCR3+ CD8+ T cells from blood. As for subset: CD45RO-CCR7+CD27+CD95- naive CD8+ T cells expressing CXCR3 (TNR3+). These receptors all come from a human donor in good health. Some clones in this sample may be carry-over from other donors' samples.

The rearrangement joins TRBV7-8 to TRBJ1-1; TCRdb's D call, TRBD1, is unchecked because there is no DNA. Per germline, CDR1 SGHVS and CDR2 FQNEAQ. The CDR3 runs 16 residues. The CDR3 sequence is CASSFDRGFTNTEAFF.

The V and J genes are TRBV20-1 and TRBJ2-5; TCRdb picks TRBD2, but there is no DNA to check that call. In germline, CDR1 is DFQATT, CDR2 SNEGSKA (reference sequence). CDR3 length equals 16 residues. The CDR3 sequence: CSARGGPSGGQETQYF.

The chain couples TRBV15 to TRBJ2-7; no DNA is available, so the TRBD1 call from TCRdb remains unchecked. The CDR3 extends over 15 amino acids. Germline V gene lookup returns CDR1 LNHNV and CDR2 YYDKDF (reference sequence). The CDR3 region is CATSRDAGESYEQYF.

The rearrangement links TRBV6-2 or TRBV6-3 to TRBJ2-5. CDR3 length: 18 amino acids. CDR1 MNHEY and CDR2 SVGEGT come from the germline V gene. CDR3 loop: CASGYSSGYLAGQETQYF.

This CDR3 is CSVTGTWAKNIQYF. This chain links TRBV29-1 with TRBJ2-4; TCRdb names TRBD1, which stays unverified in the absence of DNA. Germline CDR1 is SQVTM and CDR2 is ANQGSEA. The CDR3 loop spans 14 amino acids.

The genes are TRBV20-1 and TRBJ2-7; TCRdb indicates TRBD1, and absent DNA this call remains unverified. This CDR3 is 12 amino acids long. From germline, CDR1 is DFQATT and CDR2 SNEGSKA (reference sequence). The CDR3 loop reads CSGTEITYEQYF.

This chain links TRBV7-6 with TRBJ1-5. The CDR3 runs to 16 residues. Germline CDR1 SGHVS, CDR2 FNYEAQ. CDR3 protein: CASSPGTSENSQPQHF.

The CDR3: CASSFGRQGYYEQYF. This sequence joins TRBV12-3 or TRBV12-4 and TRBJ2-7; TCRdb reports TRBD1, a call that lacks DNA to check it against. This CDR3 spans 15 amino acids.

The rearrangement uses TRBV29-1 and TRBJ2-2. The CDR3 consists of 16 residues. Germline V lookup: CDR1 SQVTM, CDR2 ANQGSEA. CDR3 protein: CSADTGVSTGSGELFF.

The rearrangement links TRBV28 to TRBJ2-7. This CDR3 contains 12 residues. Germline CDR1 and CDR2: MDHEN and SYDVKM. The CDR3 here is CASSLTLYEQYF.

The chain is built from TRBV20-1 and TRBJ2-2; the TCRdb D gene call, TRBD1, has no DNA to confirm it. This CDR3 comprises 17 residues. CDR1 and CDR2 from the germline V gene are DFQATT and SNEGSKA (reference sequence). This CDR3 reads CSARGRVWQSNTGELFF.

The CDR3 spells CATSRSRASEQYF. The chain joins TRBV15 to TRBJ2-3. The CDR3 totals 13 residues. Germline CDR1 reads LNHNV; CDR2 reads YYDKDF (reference sequence).

The chain's CDR3 is CASSFADTYEQYF. This rearrangement joins TRBV5-5 to TRBJ2-7. This CDR3 is 13 amino acids long. Germline CDR1 is SGHKS and CDR2 is YYEKEE (reference sequence).

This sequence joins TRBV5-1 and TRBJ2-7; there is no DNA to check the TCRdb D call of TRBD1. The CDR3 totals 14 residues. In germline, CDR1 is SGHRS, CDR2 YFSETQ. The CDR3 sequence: CASSWTGTSHEQYF.

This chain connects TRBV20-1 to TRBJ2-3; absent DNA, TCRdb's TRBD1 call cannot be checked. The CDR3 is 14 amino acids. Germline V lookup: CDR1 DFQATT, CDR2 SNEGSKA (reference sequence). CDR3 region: CSARSGQSTDTQYF.

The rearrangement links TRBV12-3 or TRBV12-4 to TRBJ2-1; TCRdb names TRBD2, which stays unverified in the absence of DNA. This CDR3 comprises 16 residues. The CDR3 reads CASSPWRVGIYNEQFF.

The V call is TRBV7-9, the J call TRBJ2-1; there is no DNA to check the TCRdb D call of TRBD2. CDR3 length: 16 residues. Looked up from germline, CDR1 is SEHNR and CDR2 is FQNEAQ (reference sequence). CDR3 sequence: CASSQGRVAAYNEQFF.

This CDR3 reads CASSLGGADEAFF. The chain recombines TRBV7-9 with TRBJ1-1; no DNA is available, so the TRBD1 call from TCRdb remains unchecked. The CDR3 is 13 amino acids. CDR1 SEHNR and CDR2 FQNEAQ come from the germline V gene (reference sequence).

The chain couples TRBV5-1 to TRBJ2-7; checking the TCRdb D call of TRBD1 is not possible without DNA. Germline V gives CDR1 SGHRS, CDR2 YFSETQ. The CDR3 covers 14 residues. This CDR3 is CATRGEGFPYEQYF.

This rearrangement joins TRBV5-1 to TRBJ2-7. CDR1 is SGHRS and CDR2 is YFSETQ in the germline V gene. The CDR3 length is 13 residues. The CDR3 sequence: CASSLGQANGQYF.

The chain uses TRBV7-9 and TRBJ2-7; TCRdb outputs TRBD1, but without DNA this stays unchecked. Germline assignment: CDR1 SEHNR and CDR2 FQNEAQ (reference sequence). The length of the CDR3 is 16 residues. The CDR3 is CASSLNPGGFSYEQYF.

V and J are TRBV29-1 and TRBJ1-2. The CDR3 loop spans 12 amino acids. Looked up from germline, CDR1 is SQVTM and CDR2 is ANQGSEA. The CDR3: CSVEVRDYGYTF.